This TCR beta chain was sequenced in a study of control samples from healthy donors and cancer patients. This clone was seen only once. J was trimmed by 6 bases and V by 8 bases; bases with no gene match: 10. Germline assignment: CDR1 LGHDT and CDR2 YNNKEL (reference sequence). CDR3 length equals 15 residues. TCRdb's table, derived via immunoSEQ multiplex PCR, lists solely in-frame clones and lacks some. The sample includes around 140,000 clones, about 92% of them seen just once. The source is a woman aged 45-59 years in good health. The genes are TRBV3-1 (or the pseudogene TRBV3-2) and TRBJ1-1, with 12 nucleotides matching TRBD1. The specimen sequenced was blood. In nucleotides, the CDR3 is TGTGCCAGCGGGGACCTCGGGACAGGGGGCCCTGAAGCTTTCTTT. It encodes CASGDLGTGGPEAFF.